The present T cell receptor beta chain was sequenced within a study of cytomegalovirus exposure and HLA in healthy donors. Findings of the study overall: Later, TCR association rates were found to vary by HLA locus, highest for DRB1 and lowest for HLA-C. For most subjects, TCR beta sequences were reported to predict HLA-A and HLA-B alleles with accuracy. Reported performance of the classifier showed diagnosis of cytomegalovirus status with high specificity and sensitivity.

A word on this clone: The antigen is unknown.

PCR was performed using 60 Vbeta and 13 Jbeta primers. Sequenced by immunoSEQ multiplex PCR; TCRdb stores in-frame clones only, minus some. The sample table sets out about 170,000 clones. Germline values: CDR1 SGDLS, CDR2 YYNGEE. The trim removed 4 bases at V and 5 bases at J, leaving 6 bases unmatched. This CDR3 has 14 residues. The sample consisted of PBMCs. The rearrangement joins TRBV9 to TRBJ2-7; TRBD1 agrees at 10 bases. The sequence came from a woman under 30 in good health and CMV-seropositive. DNA for the CDR3: TGTGCCAGCAGCCCGAGACAGGGGGCGAACGAGCAGTACTTC. This codes for CASSPRQGANEQYF.